Included here is one T cell receptor (beta chain) sequence, with context. Extracted from the samples, RNA was reverse transcribed into cDNA to serve as the sequencing template. The assay was immunoSEQ multiplex PCR, and TCRdb's table has in-frame clones only and misses some. This sample has about 220,000 clones, with less than 75% found just once. The treatment is: oral pan-JAK inhibitor, 5-10 mg twice daily. These data are taken from a study of CD8+ T cells in alopecia areata. The V and J ends lost 1 base and 8 bases, in that order; junction bases with no gene match: 15. Per the germline V gene, CDR1 is SQVTM and CDR2 is ANQGSEA. This CDR3 region has 16 residues.

V and J are TRBV29-1 and TRBJ1-2, with 8 bases fitting TRBD1. The clonotype was recovered from a human donor with alopecia areata. Source: CD4+ T cells sorted from blood, taken at week 4, from a patient treated with tofacitinib. In DNA, the CDR3 is TGCAGCGTTGAAGTCCCCGCGGACAGGGTGATAGGCGGCTACACCTTC. This sequence encodes CSVEVPADRVIGGYTF.